These 22 T cell receptor beta chains came from one sample sequenced in a study of memory CD4+ T cells and cytomegalovirus serostatus. Profiled with immunoSEQ multiplex PCR; TCRdb holds only in-frame clones, not every one. The profile shows some 30,000 clones, under 80% of them singletons. The sort gate was single viable CD3+CD4+CD8-CD45RO+ cells for memory CD4+ T cells. The sample comprised memory CD4+ T cells from blood. The receptors derive from an adult in good health and CMV-seronegative. Some clones in this sample may be carry-over from other donors' samples.

CDR3 protein: CAWSPGGDGGYTF. DNA for the CDR3: TGTGCCTGGAGTCCAGGGGGCGATGGTGGCTACACCTTC. V and J are TRBV30 and TRBJ1-2; the match to TRBD1 covers 8 bases. Unmatched junction bases numbered 6, after V lost 2 bases and J lost 7 bases. Germline CDR1 and CDR2: GTSNPN and SVGIG (reference sequence). The CDR3 consists of 13 residues.

This clone was counted once. The gene calls are TRBV5-1 and TRBJ2-5; D perhaps matches TRBD1 (5 bases). V gave up 4 bases and J gave up 4 bases, with 11 bases separating them. The CDR3 is 13 residues long. Germline lookup yields CDR1 SGHRS and CDR2 YFSETQ. CDR3 amino acids: CASSPDRGETQYF. The CDR3 coding sequence is TGCGCCAGCAGCCCCGACAGAGGAGAGACCCAGTACTTC. The full variable domain, in which reference TRBV5-1 and TRBJ2-5 provide the parts outside the CDR3, is KAGVTQTPRYLIKTRGQQVTLSCSPISGHRSVSWYQQTPGQGLQFLFEYFSETQRNKGNFPGRFSGRQFSNSRSEMNVSTLELGDSALYLCASSPDRGETQYFGPGTRLLVL.

This clone is medium-sized in the sample. The chain links TRBV2 to TRBJ1-1; no reliable D call. Germline V gene data show CDR1 as SNHLY and CDR2 as FYNNEI. The CDR3 is made up of 13 amino acids. V was clipped by 3 bases and J by 7 bases, with 12 bases between them. The CDR3: CASSESPGREAFF. For the CDR3, the DNA is TGTGCCAGCAGTGAGTCGCCCGGCCGTGAAGCTTTCTTT.

This chain connects TRBV20-1 to TRBJ1-1; maybe TRBD1 (6 bases). Germline V gene data show CDR1 as DFQATT and CDR2 as SNEGSKA (reference sequence). The germline V and J ends were trimmed by 7 bases and 4 bases, with 10 bases remaining between them. The length of the CDR3 is 11 residues. The CDR3 loop is CSEKGGTEAFF. In DNA form, the CDR3 reads TGCAGTGAGAAGGGGGGCACTGAAGCTTTCTTT.

The chain combines TRBV4-3 with TRBJ1-2; TRBD1 might be the D (6 bases). This CDR3 has 16 residues. The V and J ends lost 0 bases and 5 bases respectively, with 16 bases between them. CDR1 is LGHNA, CDR2 YSLEER, per germline. The CDR3 sequence is CASSQEIGGQVYGYTF. CDR3 in DNA: TGCGCCAGCAGCCAAGAGATCGGGGGACAAGTTTATGGCTACACCTTC.

The chain recombines TRBV28 with TRBJ2-5; D is unresolved. This CDR3 has 14 residues. Germline CDR1 reads MDHEN; CDR2 reads SYDVKM. V lost 5 bases to trimming and J lost 1 base, with 11 bases between them. CDR3 sequence: CASSAVDGQETQYF. In DNA, the CDR3 is TGTGCCAGCAGTGCCGTGGACGGCCAAGAGACCCAGTACTTC. The whole variable domain, remainder taken from reference TRBV28 and TRBJ2-5, is DVKVTQSSRYLVKRTGEKVFLECVQDMDHENMFWYRQDPGLGLRLIYFSYDVKMKEKGDIPEGYSVSREKKERFSLILESASTNQTSMYLCASSAVDGQETQYFGPGTRLLVL.

This clone came up a few times. The rearrangement joins TRBV19 to TRBJ1-6; 8 bases align to TRBD1. V was clipped by 5 bases and J by 9 bases; unmatched bases: 6. This CDR3 comprises 14 residues. Germline loops: CDR1 LNHDA, CDR2 SQIVND (reference sequence). CDR3 nucleotides: TGTGCCAGTAGTCCTGGGACAGGTGTTTCACCCCTCCACTTT. Translated, it gives CASSPGTGVSPLHF.

The V and J genes are TRBV10-3 and TRBJ2-7, with D maybe TRBD1 (6 bases). The CDR3 sequence is 12 residues long. V was pared by 11 bases and J by 3 bases, with 14 bases between. Germline CDR1 ENHRY, CDR2 SYGVKD. CDR3 DNA: TGTGCCTCCCTTGGGGGCAACTACGAGCAGTACTTC. Translating gives CASLGGNYEQYF.

This clone was counted between two and nine times. The chain has TRBV6-6 and TRBJ2-7; perhaps TRBD1 as D (8 bases). Trimming cost V 3 bases and J 0 bases, with 15 bases left between them. CDR3 size: 16 residues. The germline CDR1 and CDR2 sequences are MNHNY and SVGAGI (reference sequence). CDR3 region: CASSYSDRDYSYEQYF. CDR3 DNA sequence: TGTGCCAGCAGTTATTCGGACAGGGACTACTCCTACGAGCAGTACTTC.

This clone was picked up a small number of times. The gene calls are TRBV12-5 and TRBJ1-1; maybe TRBD1 (5 bases). Trimming stripped 7 bases from V and 6 bases from J, with 21 bases between. This CDR3 has 15 amino acids. CDR1 is LGHNT, CDR2 FRNRAP, per germline. The CDR3: CASAARLTGGAEAFF. CDR3 coding DNA: TGTGCTAGTGCCGCTCGTCTCACAGGTGGGGCTGAAGCTTTCTTT. Looking up the rest from reference TRBV12-5 and TRBJ1-1 gives the full variable domain: DARVTQTPRHKVTEMGQEVTMRCQPILGHNTVFWYRQTMMQGLELLAYFRNRAPLDDSGMPKDRFSAEMPDATLATLKIQPSEPRDSAVYFCASAARLTGGAEAFFGQGTRLTVV.

The rearrangement uses TRBV5-6 and TRBJ2-7, with D possibly being TRBD1 (6 bases). V was shortened by 4 bases and J by 7 bases, with 15 bases between the two germline ends. Germline values: CDR1 SGHDT, CDR2 YYEEEE. This CDR3 comprises 13 residues. The CDR3 sequence: CASSPGTLAEQYF. The CDR3 bases are TGTGCCAGCAGCCCTGGGACATTAGCTGAGCAGTACTTC.

The chain links TRBV19 to TRBJ1-2; 8 bases are a match to TRBD1. The V gene end was trimmed by 7 bases and the J gene end by 3 bases; junction bases not matched to a gene: 10. Germline V gives CDR1 LNHDA, CDR2 SQIVND (reference sequence). The CDR3 is 15 residues long. The CDR3 is CASTPTGGSDYGYTF. The CDR3 nucleotides read TGTGCCAGTACCCCTACAGGGGGAAGCGACTATGGCTACACCTTC.

In DNA, the CDR3 is TGTGCCACCAGCAGAGATCGCGCCACCTGGGAGGCTTTCTTT. Its protein is CATSRDRATWEAFF. The V gene is TRBV15, the J gene TRBJ1-1; D remains unclear. Trimming shortened V by 0 bases and J by 11 bases, and 16 bases separated the two germline ends. CDR3 length equals 14 residues. Germline CDR1 is LNHNV and CDR2 is YYDKDF (reference sequence).

J is TRBJ2-7 and V is TRBV18, with 9 bases aligning to TRBD1. CDR3 length: 14 amino acids. V shed 3 bases, J shed 4 bases, and the junction held 4 bases outside the gene matches. Germline V CDR1 and CDR2: KGHSH, LQKENI. CDR3 in amino acids: CASSPGQGSYEQYF. CDR3 in DNA: TGTGCCAGCTCACCTGGACAGGGGTCGTACGAGCAGTACTTC.

CDR3: CASSQDPGETPLHF. In DNA form, the CDR3 reads TGCGCCAGCAGCCAAGATCCGGGGGAGACACCCCTCCACTTT. This rearrangement joins TRBV4-1 to TRBJ1-6; TRBD1 is a possible D gene (5 bases). In germline, CDR1 is MGHRA, CDR2 YSYEKL. The CDR3 runs to 14 residues. V was trimmed by 0 bases and J by 11 bases, leaving 11 bases between them.

This chain connects TRBV6-4 to TRBJ1-1; D gene unclear. The V and J ends lost 7 bases and 1 base respectively, with 13 bases between them. Germline CDR1 MRHNA, CDR2 SNTAGT. The CDR3 spans 14 residues. This chain's CDR3 is CASTSSPGNTEAFF. CDR3 DNA: TGTGCCAGCACCTCATCTCCGGGGAACACTGAAGCTTTCTTT.

The chain links TRBV7-2 to TRBJ1-5; D possibly corresponds to TRBD1 (6 bases). Deletions cut 3 bases from V and 3 bases from J, with 12 bases between. CDR1 is SGHTA and CDR2 is FQGNSA in the germline V gene. The CDR3 is made up of 15 amino acids. The CDR3: CASSFSGAFNQPQHF. For the CDR3, the DNA is TGTGCCAGCAGCTTTTCAGGGGCTTTCAATCAGCCCCAGCATTTT.

This clone was picked up one time. This chain links TRBV4-1 with TRBJ1-2; the D is unclear. V was trimmed by 3 bases and J by 0 bases, leaving 8 bases between them. CDR1 and CDR2 from the germline V gene are MGHRA and YSYEKL. This CDR3 is 14 amino acids long. The CDR3, as DNA: TGCGCCAGCAGCCAGCGCAGATCTAACTATGGCTACACCTTC. As protein: CASSQRRSNYGYTF.

The gene calls are TRBV11-1 and TRBJ1-3; TRBD1 might be the D (6 bases). This CDR3 is built from 16 residues. Trimming took off 0 bases at V and 4 bases at J, with 13 bases between the two ends. The germline V gene has CDR1 SGHAT and CDR2 FQDESV (reference sequence). The CDR3 here is CASSLARGQSGNTIYF. For the CDR3, the DNA is TGTGCCAGCAGCTTAGCGCGGGGGCAATCCGGAAACACCATATATTTT.

V is TRBV5-1 and J is TRBJ2-4; D unresolved. Germline V gene data show CDR1 as SGHRS and CDR2 as YFSETQ. V lost 0 bases and J lost 7, with 14 bases in between. The CDR3 is made up of 15 amino acids. Written as DNA, the CDR3 is TGCGCCAGCAGCTTGGGTGTTGGTGAGTTGAACATTCAGTACTTC. It encodes CASSLGVGELNIQYF.

This rearrangement joins TRBV11-3 to TRBJ1-1; no clear D. This CDR3 region has 14 residues. CDR1 is SGHNT, CDR2 YENEEA, per germline. V was clipped by 5 bases and J by 4 bases, with 14 bases between them. The CDR3 is CASSLQPLGTEAFF. CDR3 coding DNA: TGTGCCAGCAGCCTCCAACCGCTCGGCACTGAAGCTTTCTTT.

This chain connects TRBV9 to TRBJ1-6, with no clear D. V gave up 4 bases and J gave up 5 bases, with 13 bases separating them. From germline, CDR1 is SGDLS and CDR2 YYNGEE. The CDR3 has 15 residues. CDR3 region: CASSPPGGNNSPLHF. CDR3 DNA sequence: TGTGCCAGCAGCCCGCCGGGAGGTAATAATTCACCCCTCCACTTT.